The 6 T cell receptor beta chains presented below share a single source sample, sequenced in a study of T cell repertoires in cytomegalovirus infection. TCRdb fed the reads into MiXCR, producing one record per CDR3 protein. The sample lists fewer than 550,000 distinct CDR3 sequences, 30% to 40% occurring once. The source material was PBMCs. These receptors originate from a human donor in good health (CMV status not recorded). Some clones in this sample may be carry-over from other donors' samples.

This clonotype was counted a few times. The chain uses TRBV5-4 and TRBJ2-1, with 7 bases aligning to TRBD2. The junction had 11 bases not matched to a gene; V was cut back by 4 bases and J by 7 bases. CDR1 is SGHNT and CDR2 is YYREEE in the germline V gene (reference sequence). CDR3 length equals 15 residues. This CDR3 is CASSTKGLVGNEQFF. Here the CDR3 DNA reads TGTGCCAGCAGCACGAAAGGACTAGTCGGTAATGAGCAGTTCTTC.

This clonotype was counted a few times. This chain's CDR3 is CASSQAILLTTNEKLFF. In nucleotides, the CDR3 is TGTGCCAGCAGCCAGGCAATACTACTCACAACTAATGAAAAACTGTTTTTT. The chain links TRBV4-2 to TRBJ1-4; no clear D. Trimming cost V 3 bases and J 0 bases, with 14 bases left between them. The CDR3 runs 17 residues. The V gene's germline CDR1 is LGHNA and CDR2 YNFKEQ.

This sequence joins TRBV19 and TRBJ1-5, with 9 positions matching TRBD1. Losses at the gene ends were 8 bases for V and 6 bases for J; bases not matched to a gene: 8. Germline-derived CDR1 and CDR2 are LNHDA and SQIVND (reference sequence). This CDR3 comprises 14 residues. CDR3 residues: CASREQGAGQPQHF. The CDR3 DNA reads TGTGCCAGTCGTGAACAGGGGGCAGGTCAGCCCCAGCATTTT.

This clonotype was seen a few times. The CDR3 here is CAISDRGKETQYF. CDR3 DNA sequence: TGTGCCATCAGTGACAGGGGAAAGGAGACCCAGTACTTC. This sequence joins TRBV10-3 and TRBJ2-5; D is perhaps TRBD1 (6 bases). The CDR3 length is 13 residues. V was clipped by 3 bases and J by 5 bases, with 10 bases between them. From germline, CDR1 is ENHRY and CDR2 SYGVKD.

For this clonotype: This may come from a read error, since a much larger clone is one base off. The rearrangement links TRBV7-2 to TRBJ2-7; the match to TRBD2 covers 9 bases. Germline lookup yields CDR1 SGHTA and CDR2 FQGNSA. The CDR3 is 13 amino acids. The trim removed 3 bases at V and 9 bases at J, leaving 6 bases unmatched. Here the CDR3 DNA reads TGTGCCAGCAGCTTGGAGCGGGGGGTAGTGCAGTACTTC. Protein product: CASSLERGVVQYF.

There are a few counts of this clonotype. The chain employs TRBV5-1 and TRBJ1-6; the match to TRBD1 covers 7 bases. The CDR3 length is 17 residues. The V gene's germline CDR1 is SGHRS and CDR2 YFSETQ. After removal of 4 bases from V and 0 bases from J, the junction contained 7 bases not matched to a gene. The CDR3 loop is CASSPKGANSYNSPLHF. DNA of the CDR3: TGCGCCAGCAGCCCCAAGGGGGCCAACTCCTATAATTCACCCCTCCACTTT.